One and the same sample provided the 5 T cell receptor beta chains below, sequenced in a study of cytomegalovirus exposure and HLA in healthy donors. Clones were sequenced by immunoSEQ multiplex PCR, and TCRdb holds only the in-frame ones, with some missing. This table holds roughly 120,000 clones, about nine tenths found once. The source material was PBMCs. These receptors originate from a woman aged 18-30 years in good health and CMV-seronegative.

The gene calls are TRBV9 and TRBJ2-1, with unresolved D. Between the trimmed V and J ends, which lost 0 bases and 6 bases, there was a span of 10 bases. CDR3 length: 14 residues. Germline loops: CDR1 SGDLS, CDR2 YYNGEE. The CDR3 region is CASSVGGSGNEQFF. CDR3 sequence (DNA): TGTGCCAGCAGCGTAGGAGGTTCGGGCAATGAGCAGTTCTTC.

The V gene is TRBV11-2, the J gene TRBJ2-2; D not certain. CDR1 is SGHAT, CDR2 FQNNGV, per germline. The CDR3 is 12 residues long. Between the trimmed V and J ends, which lost 5 bases and 6 bases, there was a span of 7 bases. This chain's CDR3 is CASSRIAGELFF. CDR3 bases: TGTGCCAGCAGCCGCATAGCCGGGGAGCTGTTTTTT.

This sequence joins TRBV29-1 and TRBJ2-1, with unresolved D. V was shortened by 3 bases and J by 3 bases, with 6 bases between the two germline ends. This CDR3 spans 12 amino acids. Germline CDR1 SQVTM, CDR2 ANQGSEA. This chain's CDR3 is CSVDPGYNEQFF. CDR3 coding DNA: TGCAGCGTTGATCCAGGCTACAATGAGCAGTTCTTC.

The gene calls are TRBV6-5 and TRBJ2-1, with no clear D. The ends were cut back, 0 bases at V and 9 bases at J, with 3 bases in the middle. This CDR3 has 11 residues. Germline loops: CDR1 MNHEY, CDR2 SVGAGI. DNA of the CDR3: TGTGCCAGCAGTTACTCCCGTGAGCAGTTCTTC. Translating gives CASSYSREQFF.

This chain joins TRBV4-3 and TRBJ2-3, with a weak D call TRBD2 (6 bases). V was shortened by 4 bases and J by 4 bases, with 12 bases between the two germline ends. Germline V lookup: CDR1 LGHNA, CDR2 YSLEER. The CDR3 is 14 amino acids. The CDR3 is CASSRGGVADTQYF. CDR3 nucleotide sequence: TGCGCCAGCAGCCGGGGCGGGGTAGCAGATACGCAGTATTTT.